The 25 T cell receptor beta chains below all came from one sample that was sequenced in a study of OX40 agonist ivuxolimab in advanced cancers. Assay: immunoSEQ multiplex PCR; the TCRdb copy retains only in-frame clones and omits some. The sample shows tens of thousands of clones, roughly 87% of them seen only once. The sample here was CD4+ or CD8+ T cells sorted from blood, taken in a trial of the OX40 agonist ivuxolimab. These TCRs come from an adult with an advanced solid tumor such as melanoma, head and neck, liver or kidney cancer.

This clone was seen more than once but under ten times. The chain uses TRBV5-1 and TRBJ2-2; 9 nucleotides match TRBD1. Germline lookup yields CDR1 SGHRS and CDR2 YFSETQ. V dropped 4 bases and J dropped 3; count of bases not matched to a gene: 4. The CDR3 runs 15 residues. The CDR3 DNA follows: TGCGCCAGCAGCCGAGACAGGGGGGACACCGGGGAGCTGTTTTTT. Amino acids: CASSRDRGDTGELFF.

The CDR3: CASSDRDRLLQETQYF. CDR3 sequence (DNA): TGTGCCAGCAGCGACCGGGACAGGCTTCTCCAAGAGACCCAGTACTTC. The chain is built from TRBV11-2 and TRBJ2-5; 8 bases agree with TRBD1. The germline V gene has CDR1 SGHAT and CDR2 FQNNGV. The CDR3 consists of 16 residues. Trimming at V came to 5 bases and at J to 1 base, leaving 9 bases not matched to a gene.

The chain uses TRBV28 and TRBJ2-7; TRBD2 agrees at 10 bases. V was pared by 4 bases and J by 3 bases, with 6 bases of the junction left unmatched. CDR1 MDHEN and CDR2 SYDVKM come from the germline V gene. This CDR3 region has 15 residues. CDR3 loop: CASSSPGTSDYEQYF. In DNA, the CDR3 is TGTGCCAGCAGTTCCCCCGGGACTAGCGACTACGAGCAGTACTTC.

The CDR3 DNA is TGTGCCAGTAGTGCAATCCCGACAGGGGTTGGGGCCAACGTCCTGACTTTC. This gives the protein CASSAIPTGVGANVLTF. The chain carries TRBV19 and TRBJ2-6, with 8 bases that match TRBD1. Trimming took 5 bases from V and 3 from J; bases not matched to a gene: 9. Germline V gives CDR1 LNHDA, CDR2 SQIVND (reference sequence). The CDR3 covers 17 residues.

The CDR3 region is CASSNLAGVDNEQFF. CDR3 DNA: TGCGCCAGCAGCAATCTAGCGGGAGTCGACAATGAGCAGTTCTTC. V and J are TRBV5-1 and TRBJ2-1, with 10 nucleotides matching TRBD2. Germline V CDR1 and CDR2: SGHRS, YFSETQ. The J segment lost 5 bases and the V segment lost 4 bases, leaving 6 bases of the junction unmatched. This CDR3 comprises 15 residues. Based on the CDR3 plus reference TRBV5-1 and TRBJ2-1, the full variable domain is KAGVTQTPRYLIKTRGQQVTLSCSPISGHRSVSWYQQTPGQGLQFLFEYFSETQRNKGNFPGRFSGRQFSNSRSEMNVSTLELGDSALYLCASSNLAGVDNEQFFGPGTRLTVL.

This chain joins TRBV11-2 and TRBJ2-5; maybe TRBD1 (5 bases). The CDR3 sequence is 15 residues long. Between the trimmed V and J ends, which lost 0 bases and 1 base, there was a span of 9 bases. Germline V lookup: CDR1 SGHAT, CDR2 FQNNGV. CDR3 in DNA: TGTGCCAGCAGCTTAGATCCCAGGGCCCAAGAGACCCAGTACTTC. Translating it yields CASSLDPRAQETQYF.

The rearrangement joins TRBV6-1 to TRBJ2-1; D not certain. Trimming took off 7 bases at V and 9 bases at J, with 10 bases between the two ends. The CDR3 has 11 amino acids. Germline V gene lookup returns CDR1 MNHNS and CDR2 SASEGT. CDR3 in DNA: TGTGCCAGCATTGGACGAGGTGAGCAGTTCTTC. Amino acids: CASIGRGEQFF.

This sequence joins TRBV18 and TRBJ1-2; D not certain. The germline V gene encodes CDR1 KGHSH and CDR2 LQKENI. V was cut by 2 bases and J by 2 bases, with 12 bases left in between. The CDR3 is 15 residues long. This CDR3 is CASSPAQATNYGYTF. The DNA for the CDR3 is TGTGCCAGCTCACCAGCCCAGGCTACCAACTATGGCTACACCTTC.

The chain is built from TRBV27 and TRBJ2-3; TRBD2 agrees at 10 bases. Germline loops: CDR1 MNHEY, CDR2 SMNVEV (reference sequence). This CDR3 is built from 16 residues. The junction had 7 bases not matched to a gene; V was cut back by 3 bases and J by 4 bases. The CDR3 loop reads CASSLLAGAVADTQYF. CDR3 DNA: TGTGCCAGCAGTTTGCTAGCGGGGGCCGTGGCAGATACGCAGTATTTT.

Written as DNA, the CDR3 is TGCGCCAGCAGCTTGGTTGGTGGGGCCAACGTCCTGACTTTC. Protein sequence: CASSLVGGANVLTF. V is TRBV5-1 and J is TRBJ2-6; no reliable D call. The germline V gene encodes CDR1 SGHRS and CDR2 YFSETQ. Trimming cost V 0 bases and J 3 bases, with 4 bases left between them. CDR3 length equals 14 residues.

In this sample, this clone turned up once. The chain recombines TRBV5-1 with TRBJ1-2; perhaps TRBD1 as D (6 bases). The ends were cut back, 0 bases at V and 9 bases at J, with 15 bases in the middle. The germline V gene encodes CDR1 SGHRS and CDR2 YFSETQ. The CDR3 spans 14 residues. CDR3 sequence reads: CASSLGQGINRYTF. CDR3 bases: TGCGCCAGCAGCTTGGGGCAGGGGATTAATCGCTACACCTTC.

The CDR3 DNA reads as TGTGCCAGCAGCGGGACAGGGGGCGCCGGAGGGAGAGGCTACACCTTC. It is translated as CASSGTGGAGGRGYTF. The chain recombines TRBV2 with TRBJ1-2; TRBD1 aligns across 12 bases. V dropped 6 bases and J dropped 8; count of bases not matched to a gene: 13. The CDR3 contains 16 residues. In germline, CDR1 is SNHLY, CDR2 FYNNEI.

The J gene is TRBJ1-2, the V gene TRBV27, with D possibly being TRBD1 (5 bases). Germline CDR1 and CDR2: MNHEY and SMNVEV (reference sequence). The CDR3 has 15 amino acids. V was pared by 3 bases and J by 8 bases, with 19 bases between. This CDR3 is CASSFSPSGPGGYTF. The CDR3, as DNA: TGTGCCAGCAGTTTCTCACCCTCGGGGCCGGGGGGCTACACCTTC.

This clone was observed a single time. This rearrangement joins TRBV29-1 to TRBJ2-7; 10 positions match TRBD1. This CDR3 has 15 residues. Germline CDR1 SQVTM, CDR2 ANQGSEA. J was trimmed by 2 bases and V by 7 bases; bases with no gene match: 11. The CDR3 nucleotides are TGCAGCGCCTCCCATTACGGGACAGGGGCCTACGAGCAGTACTTC. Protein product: CSASHYGTGAYEQYF.

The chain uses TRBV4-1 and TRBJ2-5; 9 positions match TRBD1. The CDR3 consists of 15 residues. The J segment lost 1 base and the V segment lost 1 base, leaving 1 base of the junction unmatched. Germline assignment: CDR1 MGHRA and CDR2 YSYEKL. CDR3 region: CASSQGTGAQETQYF. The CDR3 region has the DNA TGCGCCAGCAGCCAAGGGACAGGGGCCCAAGAGACCCAGTACTTC.

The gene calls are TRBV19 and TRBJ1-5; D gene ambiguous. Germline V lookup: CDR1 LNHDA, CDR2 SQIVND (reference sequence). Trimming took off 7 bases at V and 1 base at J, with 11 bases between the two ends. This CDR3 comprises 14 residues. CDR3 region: CASTRQGSNQPQHF. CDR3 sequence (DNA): TGTGCCAGTACGCGACAAGGCAGCAATCAGCCCCAGCATTTT. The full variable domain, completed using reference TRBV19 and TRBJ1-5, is DGGITQSPKYLFRKEGQNVTLSCEQNLNHDAMYWYRQDPGQGLRLIYYSQIVNDFQKGDIAEGYSVSREKKESFPLTVTSAQKNPTAFYLCASTRQGSNQPQHFGDGTRLSIL.

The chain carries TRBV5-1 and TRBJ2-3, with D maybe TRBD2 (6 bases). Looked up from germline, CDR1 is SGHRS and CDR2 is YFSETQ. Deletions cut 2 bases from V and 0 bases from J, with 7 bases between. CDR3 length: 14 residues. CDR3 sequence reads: CASSFGGSTDTQYF. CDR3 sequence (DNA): TGCGCCAGCAGCTTCGGGGGTAGCACAGATACGCAGTATTTT.

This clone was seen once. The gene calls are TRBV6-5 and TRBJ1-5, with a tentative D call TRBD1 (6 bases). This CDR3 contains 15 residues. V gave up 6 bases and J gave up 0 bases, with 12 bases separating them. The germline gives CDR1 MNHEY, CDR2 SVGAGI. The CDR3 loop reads CASSRDIYSNQPQHF. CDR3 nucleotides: TGTGCCAGCAGCCGGGACATTTATAGCAATCAGCCCCAGCATTTT.

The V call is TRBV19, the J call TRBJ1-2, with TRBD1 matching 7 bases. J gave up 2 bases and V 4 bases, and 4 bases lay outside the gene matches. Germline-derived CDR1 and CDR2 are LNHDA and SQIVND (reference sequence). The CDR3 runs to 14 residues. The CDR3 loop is CASSSLGQNYGYTF. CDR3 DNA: TGTGCCAGTAGTAGCCTGGGACAGAACTATGGCTACACCTTC.

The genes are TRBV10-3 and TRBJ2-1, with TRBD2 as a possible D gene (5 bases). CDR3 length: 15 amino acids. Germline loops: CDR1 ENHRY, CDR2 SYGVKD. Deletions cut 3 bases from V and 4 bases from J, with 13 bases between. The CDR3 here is CAISERGLEYNEQFF. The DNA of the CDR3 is TGTGCCATCAGTGAACGGGGTTTAGAGTACAATGAGCAGTTCTTC.

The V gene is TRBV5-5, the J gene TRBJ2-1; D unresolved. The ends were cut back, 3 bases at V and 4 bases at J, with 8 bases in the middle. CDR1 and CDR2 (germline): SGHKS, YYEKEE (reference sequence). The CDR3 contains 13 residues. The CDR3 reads CASSYNPYNEQFF. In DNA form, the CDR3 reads TGTGCCAGCAGCTACAACCCGTACAATGAGCAGTTCTTC.

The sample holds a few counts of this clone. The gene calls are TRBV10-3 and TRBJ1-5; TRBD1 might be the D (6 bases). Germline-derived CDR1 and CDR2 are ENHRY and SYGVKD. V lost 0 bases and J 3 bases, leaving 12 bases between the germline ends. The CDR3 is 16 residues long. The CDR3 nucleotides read TGTGCCATCAGTGAGTCAGGGGGTATTTTCAATCAGCCCCAGCATTTT. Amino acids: CAISESGGIFNQPQHF.

DNA for the CDR3: TGTGCCACCAGCAGAGATCTGTACAACACCGGGGAGCTGTTTTTT. Protein sequence: CATSRDLYNTGELFF. The J gene is TRBJ2-2, the V gene TRBV15; D unresolved. The germline V gene encodes CDR1 LNHNV and CDR2 YYDKDF (reference sequence). There are 15 residues in the CDR3. Trimming removed 0 bases from V and 2 bases from J, with 7 bases in between. Full variable domain (outside the CDR3, taken from reference TRBV15 and TRBJ2-2): DAMVIQNPRYQVTQFGKPVTLSCSQTLNHNVMYWYQQKSSQAPKLLFHYYDKDFNNEADTPDNFQSRRPNTSFCFLDIRSPGLGDTAMYLCATSRDLYNTGELFFGEGSRLTVL.

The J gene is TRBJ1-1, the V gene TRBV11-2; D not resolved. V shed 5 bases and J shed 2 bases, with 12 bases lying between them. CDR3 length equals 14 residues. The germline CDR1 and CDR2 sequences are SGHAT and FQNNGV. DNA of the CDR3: TGTGCCAGCAGCCCCCGACGGTACAACACTGAAGCTTTCTTT. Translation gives CASSPRRYNTEAFF. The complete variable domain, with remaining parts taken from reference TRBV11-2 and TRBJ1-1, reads EAGVAQSPRYKIIEKRQSVAFWCNPISGHATLYWYQQILGQGPKLLIQFQNNGVVDDSQLPKDRFSAERLKGVDSTLKIQPAKLEDSAVYLCASSPRRYNTEAFFGQGTRLTVV.

The CDR3 nucleotides read TGTGCCAGCAGCAAAGGACTGACACAAGCTTTCTTT. Translating gives CASSKGLTQAFF. The genes are TRBV5-6 and TRBJ1-1; unclear D gene. CDR1 is SGHDT and CDR2 is YYEEEE in the germline V gene. Trimming stripped 4 bases from V and 9 bases from J, with 13 bases between. The CDR3 contains 12 residues.